This TCR beta chain was recovered during a study of T cell responses to AZD1222 COVID-19 vaccine. Data came from immunoSEQ multiplex PCR; TCRdb stores just in-frame clones and leaves some out. Among 95,000 to 150,000 clones listed, 80% to 90% were seen once. CDR1 MNHEY and CDR2 SMNVEV come from the germline V gene (reference sequence). Trimming removed 5 bases from V and 2 bases from J, with 10 bases in between. The CDR3 consists of 13 residues. This sequence was found in an adult in good health. The specimen was peripheral blood, collected on day 0 of AZD1222 vaccination. V usage is TRBV27 and J usage is TRBJ2-7, with D maybe TRBD2 (6 bases). This chain's CDR3 is CASSPGLAYEQYF. CDR3 sequence (DNA): TGTGCCAGCAGTCCGGGACTGGCCTACGAGCAGTACTTC.